This T cell receptor beta chain was recorded in a study of Tregs in tolerant kidney transplant recipients. Regarding this clone: Its antigen is currently unknown.

Study-wide points: Changing PCR primers prevented nucleotide comparison between some patients' samples. Tolerant patients' donor-specific Tregs expanded beyond overall Tregs, suggesting antigen-driven growth. The most relevant donor-specific Treg TCRbeta repertoire apparently came from expansion with activated donor B cells. Validation in larger populations is needed because few patients were studied.

Generated by immunoSEQ multiplex PCR, the TCRdb table keeps only in-frame clones and is missing some. This sample's table has 50,000 to 65,000 clones. The TCR originated in a human donor who received a combined kidney and bone marrow transplant. The sample consisted of CD4+ T cells from blood, taken before the transplant.

The CDR3 here is CASSPQVEEKLFF. The covered CDR3 bases are TGTGCCAGCTCACCACAGGTCGAAGAAAAA. This chain joins TRBV18 and TRBJ1-4; D uncertain. The CDR3 extends 3 residues past the end of the read, so its final part is completed from the germline J gene. V was pared by 1 base and J by 8 bases, with 8 bases between. The CDR3 runs to 13 residues. Germline lookup yields CDR1 KGHSH and CDR2 LQKENI.